Listed below are T cell receptor beta chains from one sample, sequenced in a study of T cell responses to AZD1222 COVID-19 vaccine. Clones were sequenced by immunoSEQ multiplex PCR, and TCRdb holds only the in-frame ones, with some missing. The table records 85,000 to 130,000 clones, about 92% of them present only once. Sequenced here: peripheral blood, sampled 28 days after the second AZD1222 dose. Receptors originate from an adult who received the AZD1222 COVID-19 vaccine. CDR3s include the opening cysteine and the closing phenylalanine or tryptophan. Each record gives: D gene, J gene, V gene, clone size, CDR3 protein, CDR3 DNA. D genes are given only for firm matches. Not all rows give a size; the values are once, few, many and, for expanded clones, a class.

d_gene: NA
j_gene: TRBJ1-5
v_gene: TRBV19
abundance: few
CDR3aa: CASSIVSQGGQPQHF
CDR3nt: TGTGCCAGTAGTATAGTTTCCCAGGGAGGTCAGCCCCAGCATTTT

d_gene: NA
j_gene: TRBJ2-2
v_gene: TRBV9
abundance: NA
CDR3aa: CASRKMSDTNTGELFF
CDR3nt: TGTGCCAGCAGAAAGATGTCCGATACGAACACCGGGGAGCTGTTTTTT

d_gene: NA
j_gene: TRBJ2-7
v_gene: TRBV27
abundance: few
CDR3aa: CASKFAGNVYEQYF
CDR3nt: TGTGCCAGCAAATTTGCGGGGAATGTCTACGAGCAGTACTTC

d_gene: TRBD2
j_gene: TRBJ2-5
v_gene: TRBV2
abundance: NA
CDR3aa: CASSRTSGGGETQYF
CDR3nt: TGTGCCAGCAGTCGGACTAGCGGGGGGGGAGAGACCCAGTACTTC

d_gene: NA
j_gene: TRBJ1-1
v_gene: TRBV7-9
abundance: NA
CDR3aa: CASKPDRLNTEAFF
CDR3nt: TGTGCCAGCAAACCCGACAGATTGAACACTGAAGCTTTCTTT

d_gene: NA
j_gene: TRBJ1-4
v_gene: TRBV5-4
abundance: once
CDR3aa: CASSSRTAIPNGEKLFF
CDR3nt: TGTGCCAGCAGCTCTCGGACAGCCATCCCCAATGGGGAAAAACTGTTTTTT

d_gene: TRBD1
j_gene: TRBJ1-5
v_gene: TRBV5-4
abundance: once
CDR3aa: CASSLMTGTGEQPQHF
CDR3nt: TGTGCCAGCAGCTTGATGACCGGGACAGGGGAGCAGCCCCAGCATTTT

d_gene: TRBD1
j_gene: TRBJ2-1
v_gene: TRBV27
abundance: NA
CDR3aa: CASSLPPDRTGRSEQFF
CDR3nt: TGTGCCAGCAGTTTACCGCCTGACAGGACAGGGAGATCTGAGCAGTTCTTC

d_gene: TRBD1
j_gene: TRBJ1-2
v_gene: TRBV5-1
abundance: NA
CDR3aa: CASSQPSLTGEGYTF
CDR3nt: TGCGCCAGCAGCCAACCTTCCCTGACAGGGGAGGGCTACACCTTC

d_gene: NA
j_gene: TRBJ2-3
v_gene: TRBV5-1
abundance: once
CDR3aa: CASSLGGSTDTQYF
CDR3nt: TGCGCCAGCAGCTTGGGTGGTAGCACAGATACGCAGTATTTT

d_gene: NA
j_gene: TRBJ2-6
v_gene: TRBV18
abundance: NA
CDR3aa: CASSPNTQSGANVLTF
CDR3nt: TGTGCCAGCTCACCCAATACCCAATCTGGGGCCAACGTCCTGACTTTC

d_gene: NA
j_gene: TRBJ1-5
v_gene: TRBV6-2/TRBV6-3
abundance: NA
CDR3aa: CASSRFGRGNQPQHF
CDR3nt: TGTGCCAGCAGCCGGTTCGGGCGTGGCAATCAGCCCCAGCATTTT

d_gene: NA
j_gene: TRBJ1-3
v_gene: TRBV18
abundance: NA
CDR3aa: CASSPPGRTGNTIYF
CDR3nt: TGTGCCAGCTCACCGCCAGGGAGGACTGGAAACACCATATATTTT

d_gene: TRBD1
j_gene: TRBJ2-1
v_gene: TRBV5-4
abundance: NA
CDR3aa: CASSSDRGRGNEQFF
CDR3nt: TGTGCCAGCAGCTCCGACAGGGGGCGAGGCAATGAGCAGTTCTTC

d_gene: TRBD1
j_gene: TRBJ1-6
v_gene: TRBV6-5
abundance: NA
CDR3aa: CASSYGYRGRNSPLHF
CDR3nt: TGTGCCAGCAGTTATGGGTACAGGGGTAGAAATTCACCCCTCCACTTT

d_gene: NA
j_gene: TRBJ2-3
v_gene: TRBV11-1
abundance: NA
CDR3aa: CASSLGSGTDTQYF
CDR3nt: TGTGCCAGCAGCTTGGGCAGTGGCACAGATACGCAGTATTTT

d_gene: NA
j_gene: TRBJ1-1
v_gene: TRBV9
abundance: NA
CDR3aa: CASTRRGGAEAFF
CDR3nt: TGTGCCAGCACCCGAAGGGGTGGGGCTGAAGCTTTCTTT

d_gene: TRBD2
j_gene: TRBJ2-1
v_gene: TRBV18
abundance: NA
CDR3aa: CASSSYAGGRNEQFF
CDR3nt: TGTGCCAGCTCCTCCTATGCGGGGGGCAGGAATGAGCAGTTCTTC

d_gene: NA
j_gene: TRBJ1-2
v_gene: TRBV6-5
abundance: NA
CDR3aa: CASSYMGYDYGYTF
CDR3nt: TGTGCCAGCAGTTATATGGGGTATGACTATGGCTACACCTTC

d_gene: NA
j_gene: TRBJ1-1
v_gene: TRBV18
abundance: NA
CDR3aa: CASSRRAENTEAFF
CDR3nt: TGTGCCAGCTCACGAAGAGCGGAGAACACTGAAGCTTTCTTT

d_gene: TRBD1
j_gene: TRBJ2-3
v_gene: TRBV5-4
abundance: once
CDR3aa: CASSLGTGVTDTQYF
CDR3nt: TGTGCCAGCAGCTTAGGGACAGGGGTCACAGATACGCAGTATTTT

d_gene: NA
j_gene: TRBJ1-1
v_gene: TRBV5-4
abundance: NA
CDR3aa: CASSRGGQGLNTEAFF
CDR3nt: TGTGCCAGCAGCCGAGGGGGACAAGGATTGAACACTGAAGCTTTCTTT

d_gene: NA
j_gene: TRBJ1-6
v_gene: TRBV7-9
abundance: NA
CDR3aa: CASVASSYNSPLHF
CDR3nt: TGTGCCAGCGTAGCGAGCTCCTATAATTCACCCCTCCACTTT

d_gene: TRBD2
j_gene: TRBJ2-3
v_gene: TRBV4-1
abundance: once
CDR3aa: CASSPTSGDTDTQYF
CDR3nt: TGCGCCAGCAGCCCTACTAGCGGCGATACAGATACGCAGTATTTT

d_gene: NA
j_gene: TRBJ1-1
v_gene: TRBV19
abundance: NA
CDR3aa: CASKEVGTEAFF
CDR3nt: TGTGCCAGTAAGGAGGTGGGAACTGAAGCTTTCTTT

d_gene: TRBD1
j_gene: TRBJ1-4
v_gene: TRBV19
abundance: NA
CDR3aa: CASSSLAGGDEKLFF
CDR3nt: TGTGCCAGTAGTAGCCTGGCAGGGGGAGATGAAAAACTGTTTTTT

d_gene: NA
j_gene: TRBJ2-5
v_gene: TRBV9
abundance: NA
CDR3aa: CASSVGGTQETQYF
CDR3nt: TGTGCCAGCAGCGTAGGCGGGACCCAAGAGACCCAGTACTTC

d_gene: NA
j_gene: TRBJ1-2
v_gene: TRBV4-1
abundance: NA
CDR3aa: CASSQDPRGYGYTF
CDR3nt: TGCGCCAGCAGCCAAGACCCACGGGGGTATGGCTACACCTTC

d_gene: TRBD1
j_gene: TRBJ2-7
v_gene: TRBV11-3
abundance: NA
CDR3aa: CASSTGQVGSYEQYF
CDR3nt: TGTGCCAGCAGCACCGGACAGGTAGGGAGCTACGAGCAGTACTTC

d_gene: NA
j_gene: TRBJ1-4
v_gene: TRBV12-3/TRBV12-4
abundance: NA
CDR3aa: CASSLTGNEKLFF
CDR3nt: TGTGCCAGCAGTTTGACAGGAAATGAAAAACTGTTTTTT

d_gene: NA
j_gene: TRBJ1-3
v_gene: TRBV5-1
abundance: NA
CDR3aa: CASSLQSNSGNTIYF
CDR3nt: TGCGCCAGCAGCTTGCAGAGTAACTCTGGAAACACCATATATTTT

d_gene: TRBD1
j_gene: TRBJ2-3
v_gene: TRBV5-1
abundance: NA
CDR3aa: CASSMGQGADTQYF
CDR3nt: TGCGCCAGCAGCATGGGACAGGGGGCCGATACGCAGTATTTT

d_gene: NA
j_gene: TRBJ2-5
v_gene: TRBV7-8
abundance: NA
CDR3aa: CASSLIVRGGRETQYF
CDR3nt: TGTGCCAGCAGCTTAATCGTAAGGGGCGGAAGAGAGACCCAGTACTTC

d_gene: NA
j_gene: TRBJ1-2
v_gene: TRBV24-1
abundance: NA
CDR3aa: CATSDQGYYGYTF
CDR3nt: TGTGCCACCAGTGACCAGGGTTACTATGGCTACACCTTC

d_gene: NA
j_gene: TRBJ1-5
v_gene: TRBV9
abundance: NA
CDR3aa: CASSASDSNQPQHF
CDR3nt: TGTGCCAGCAGCGCCTCAGATAGCAATCAGCCCCAGCATTTT

d_gene: TRBD1
j_gene: TRBJ2-7
v_gene: TRBV2
abundance: NA
CDR3aa: CASSSRGHSYEQYF
CDR3nt: TGTGCCAGCAGCTCCAGGGGGCACTCCTACGAGCAGTACTTC

d_gene: NA
j_gene: TRBJ1-1
v_gene: TRBV7-6
abundance: NA
CDR3aa: CASSLAVGRTDTEAFF
CDR3nt: TGTGCCAGCAGCTTAGCGGTAGGGAGAACAGACACTGAAGCTTTCTTT

d_gene: NA
j_gene: TRBJ2-7
v_gene: TRBV5-1
abundance: NA
CDR3aa: CASRARPGVGYEQYF
CDR3nt: TGCGCCAGCAGAGCCCGCCCCGGGGTGGGCTACGAGCAGTACTTC

d_gene: TRBD1
j_gene: TRBJ2-2
v_gene: TRBV29-1
abundance: NA
CDR3aa: CSVGQGGYTGELFF
CDR3nt: TGCAGCGTGGGACAGGGGGGATACACCGGGGAGCTGTTTTTT

d_gene: TRBD1
j_gene: TRBJ2-7
v_gene: TRBV7-8
abundance: NA
CDR3aa: CASSFGQGFLYEQYF
CDR3nt: TGTGCCAGCAGCTTTGGACAGGGGTTCCTCTACGAGCAGTACTTC

d_gene: NA
j_gene: TRBJ2-7
v_gene: TRBV24-1
abundance: once
CDR3aa: CATSDEGYEQYF
CDR3nt: TGTGCCACCAGTGATGAAGGCTACGAGCAGTACTTC

d_gene: NA
j_gene: TRBJ2-3
v_gene: TRBV19
abundance: NA
CDR3aa: CASSPWGRGRTDTQYF
CDR3nt: TGTGCCAGTAGTCCTTGGGGCCGGGGGCGGACAGATACGCAGTATTTT

d_gene: NA
j_gene: TRBJ2-2
v_gene: TRBV27
abundance: NA
CDR3aa: CASSLRGFVGELFF
CDR3nt: TGTGCCAGCAGTTTGAGGGGTTTCGTCGGGGAGCTGTTTTTT

d_gene: TRBD1
j_gene: TRBJ1-5
v_gene: TRBV7-2
abundance: NA
CDR3aa: CASSLGQGDQPQHF
CDR3nt: TGTGCCAGCAGCCTGGGACAGGGGGATCAGCCCCAGCATTTT

d_gene: NA
j_gene: TRBJ1-2
v_gene: TRBV12-3/TRBV12-4
abundance: NA
CDR3aa: CASYGRGSYGYTF
CDR3nt: TGTGCCAGCTATGGCAGGGGATCTTATGGCTACACCTTC

d_gene: NA
j_gene: TRBJ2-4
v_gene: TRBV19
abundance: NA
CDR3aa: CASSTSTIGGTKNIQYF
CDR3nt: TGTGCCAGTAGTACTTCAACCATTGGGGGAACCAAAAACATTCAGTACTTC

d_gene: NA
j_gene: TRBJ1-1
v_gene: TRBV7-2
abundance: NA
CDR3aa: CASSLVWGGLGGEAFF
CDR3nt: TGTGCCAGCAGCTTAGTTTGGGGGGGCCTCGGGGGCGAAGCTTTCTTT

d_gene: NA
j_gene: TRBJ1-5
v_gene: TRBV5-3
abundance: NA
CDR3aa: CARSLAGRLNQPQHF
CDR3nt: TGTGCCAGAAGCTTGGCGGGACGTCTGAATCAGCCCCAGCATTTT

d_gene: NA
j_gene: TRBJ1-1
v_gene: TRBV7-9
abundance: NA
CDR3aa: CASSPQGQNTEAFF
CDR3nt: TGTGCCAGCAGCCCCCAGGGACAGAACACTGAAGCTTTCTTT

d_gene: TRBD1
j_gene: TRBJ2-1
v_gene: TRBV12-5
abundance: NA
CDR3aa: CASGPPTGEAYNEQFF
CDR3nt: TGTGCTAGTGGTCCGCCGACAGGGGAAGCCTACAATGAGCAGTTCTTC

d_gene: NA
j_gene: TRBJ1-3
v_gene: TRBV30
abundance: NA
CDR3aa: CAWRGRTESGNTIYF
CDR3nt: TGTGCCTGGAGGGGACGGACAGAGAGTGGAAACACCATATATTTT

d_gene: NA
j_gene: TRBJ2-2
v_gene: TRBV29-1
abundance: NA
CDR3aa: CSVGGAGELFF
CDR3nt: TGCAGCGTGGGGGGAGCCGGGGAGCTGTTTTTT

d_gene: NA
j_gene: TRBJ1-1
v_gene: TRBV19
abundance: NA
CDR3aa: CASMAGQGYRMNTEAFF
CDR3nt: TGTGCCAGTATGGCCGGGCAGGGCTACCGCATGAACACTGAAGCTTTCTTT

d_gene: TRBD2
j_gene: TRBJ2-3
v_gene: TRBV9
abundance: NA
CDR3aa: CASSTGTSGVSDTQYF
CDR3nt: TGTGCCAGCAGCACGGGGACTAGCGGGGTTTCAGATACGCAGTATTTT

d_gene: NA
j_gene: TRBJ2-5
v_gene: TRBV5-6
abundance: NA
CDR3aa: CASNFLGPQETQYF
CDR3nt: TGTGCCAGCAACTTCTTGGGGCCTCAAGAGACCCAGTACTTC

d_gene: NA
j_gene: TRBJ1-1
v_gene: TRBV7-2
abundance: NA
CDR3aa: CASSLMGGGAGTEAFF
CDR3nt: TGTGCCAGCAGCCTCATGGGTGGGGGCGCGGGCACTGAAGCTTTCTTT

d_gene: NA
j_gene: TRBJ1-5
v_gene: TRBV12-3/TRBV12-4
abundance: NA
CDR3aa: CANGRDQPQHF
CDR3nt: TGTGCCAACGGGCGGGATCAGCCCCAGCATTTT

d_gene: NA
j_gene: TRBJ2-1
v_gene: TRBV7-9
abundance: NA
CDR3aa: CASSPRGEQVFYNEQFF
CDR3nt: TGTGCCAGCAGCCCCAGGGGGGAACAGGTTTTCTACAATGAGCAGTTCTTC

d_gene: TRBD2
j_gene: TRBJ2-3
v_gene: TRBV7-9
abundance: NA
CDR3aa: CASSLEDVLAGDAQYF
CDR3nt: TGTGCCAGCAGCTTAGAGGATGTCCTAGCGGGGGATGCGCAGTATTTT

d_gene: NA
j_gene: TRBJ1-3
v_gene: TRBV11-2
abundance: NA
CDR3aa: CASSVTDSGNTIYF
CDR3nt: TGTGCCAGCAGCGTGACGGATTCTGGAAACACCATATATTTT